The T cell receptor beta chain under discussion was sequenced for a study of molecular identifiers for immune sequencing clone quantification. As for this clonotype: Its antigen is unknown.

Findings and limits, study-wide: Barcode-sharing identical TCR molecules could underestimate highly expanded clone sizes. Naive cells had under 1% of molecules in clones above 20 RNA copies, effectors over 97%.

As CD8+CD4-CCR7+CD45RA+ cells, naive CD8 T cells were sorted. Trimming removed 8 bases from V and 4 bases from J, with 20 bases in between. CDR3 length equals 16 residues. Germline values: CDR1 MNHEY, CDR2 SVGEGT. Each CDR3 protein is one row after TCRdb ran MiXCR on the PCR reads. The table has about 98,000 distinct CDR3 sequences, less than 35% seen once. Sequenced: naive CD8+ T cells from blood, with Jurkat cell RNA spiked in. Subset meaning: FACS-sorted CD8+CD4-CCR7+CD45RA+ naive T cells. The J gene is TRBJ2-2, the V gene TRBV6-2 or TRBV6-3; D perhaps matches TRBD2 (6 bases). The TCR comes from a human donor in good health. Some libraries in this study had Jurkat cell RNA spiked in. The CDR3 region is CASLGAPGDSTGELFF. CDR3 in DNA: TGTGCCAGCTTGGGAGCGCCGGGAGATAGCACCGGGGAGCTGTTTTTT.